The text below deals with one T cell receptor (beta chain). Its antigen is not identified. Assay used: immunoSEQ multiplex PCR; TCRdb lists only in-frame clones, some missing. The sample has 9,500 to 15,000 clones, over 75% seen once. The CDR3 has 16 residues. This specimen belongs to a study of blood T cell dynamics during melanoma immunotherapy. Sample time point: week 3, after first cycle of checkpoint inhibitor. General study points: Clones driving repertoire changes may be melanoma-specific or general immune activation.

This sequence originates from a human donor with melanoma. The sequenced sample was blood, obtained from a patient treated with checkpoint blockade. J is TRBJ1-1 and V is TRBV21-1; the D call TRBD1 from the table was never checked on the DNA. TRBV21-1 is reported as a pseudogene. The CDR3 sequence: CASSKAQQGTNTEAFF. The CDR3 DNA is TGTGCCAGCAGCAAAGCGCAACAGGGGACGAACACTGAAGCTTTCTTT.